The 18 T cell receptor beta chains below come from one sample, sequenced in a study of blood T cell repertoires in COVID-19. TCRdb keeps only in-frame clones here, not all; method: immunoSEQ multiplex PCR. Of more than 45,000 clones in the sample, 87% were seen once. Sequenced sample: peripheral blood. The receptors were sampled from a woman of 80 years or more with COVID-19, enrolled during active disease.

This rearrangement joins TRBV6-5 to TRBJ1-2, with D maybe TRBD1 (5 bases). The CDR3 sequence is 13 residues long. Germline CDR1 reads MNHEY; CDR2 reads SVGAGI. V lost 6 bases and J 0 bases, leaving 8 bases between the germline ends. CDR3 DNA sequence: TGTGCCAGCAGAGGGGAAGCTAACTATGGCTACACCTTC. It translates to CASRGEANYGYTF.

The chain combines TRBV10-2 with TRBJ2-5; D is unresolved. V was cut by 2 bases and J by 4 bases, with 8 bases left in between. The CDR3 contains 13 residues. CDR1 and CDR2 (germline): WSHSY, SAAADI. The CDR3 spells CASSEGRRETQYF. The CDR3 DNA is TGCGCCAGCAGTGAGGGTAGGAGAGAGACCCAGTACTTC.

This clone was counted a few times. V and J are TRBV10-1 and TRBJ2-2; 15 positions match TRBD2. The V and J ends lost 6 bases and 5 bases, in that order; junction bases with no gene match: 7. This CDR3 contains 17 residues. Looked up from germline, CDR1 is WNHNN and CDR2 is SYGVQD (reference sequence). This chain's CDR3 is CASSIGLAGGRTGELFF. The CDR3 DNA follows: TGCGCCAGCAGCATCGGACTAGCGGGGGGGCGAACCGGGGAGCTGTTTTTT.

The chain is built from TRBV7-3 and TRBJ2-3; 9 nucleotides align to TRBD1. This CDR3 comprises 19 residues. Germline V gives CDR1 SGHTA, CDR2 FQGTGA. Unmatched junction bases numbered 15, after V lost 1 base and J lost 4 bases. The CDR3 region is CASSLIGGGGTGRSDTQYF. CDR3 DNA sequence: TGTGCCAGCAGCTTAATTGGTGGGGGTGGGACAGGGAGATCAGATACGCAGTATTTT.

The chain carries TRBV5-1 and TRBJ1-1; no reliable D call. With 4 bases removed from V and 3 bases from J, the gap between germline ends came to 16 bases. CDR3 length: 15 amino acids. Germline loops: CDR1 SGHRS, CDR2 YFSETQ. CDR3: CASSPDRLRDTEAFF. Here the CDR3 DNA reads TGCGCCAGCAGCCCCGATCGCCTGAGGGACACTGAAGCTTTCTTT.

The V gene is TRBV7-2, the J gene TRBJ2-1; D possibly corresponds to TRBD1 (5 bases). Looked up from germline, CDR1 is SGHTA and CDR2 is FQGNSA. The CDR3 has 14 residues. V was pared by 11 bases and J by 0 bases, with 14 bases between. The CDR3 coding sequence is TGTGCCGGCTCCCCAGGGCCCTCCTACAATGAGCAGTTCTTC. It is translated as CAGSPGPSYNEQFF.

The rearrangement links TRBV2 to TRBJ2-2; 10 positions match TRBD2. Germline lookup yields CDR1 SNHLY and CDR2 FYNNEI. V lost 5 bases, J lost 1 base, and 1 base stayed unmatched. The CDR3 runs 15 residues. CDR3 bases: TGTGCCAGCAGTCGGACTAGCGGGAACACCGGGGAGCTGTTTTTT. It is translated as CASSRTSGNTGELFF.

The genes are TRBV12-3 or TRBV12-4 and TRBJ1-2, with D hard to call. The germline V and J ends were trimmed by 3 bases and 2 bases, with 7 bases remaining between them. The CDR3 is 13 amino acids. CDR3 coding DNA: TGTGCCAGCAGTTTCACACAAAACTATGGCTACACCTTC. Residues: CASSFTQNYGYTF.

The chain couples TRBV6-6 to TRBJ1-1, with D maybe TRBD1 (5 bases). The V gene lost 7 bases and the J gene lost 1 base, with 10 bases spanning the gap. Germline V gives CDR1 MNHNY, CDR2 SVGAGI (reference sequence). The CDR3 is 13 residues long. The CDR3 nucleotides read TGTGCCAGCAACAGGATACCGAACACTGAAGCTTTCTTT. Encoded protein: CASNRIPNTEAFF.

The CDR3 loop reads CASSLGRQETQYF. CDR3 nucleotides: TGTGCCAGCAGCTTGGGCAGACAAGAGACCCAGTACTTC. V is TRBV11-1 and J is TRBJ2-5; D remains unclear. Germline CDR1 and CDR2: SGHAT and FQDESV (reference sequence). Trimming shortened V by 3 bases and J by 2 bases, and 7 bases separated the two germline ends. The CDR3 length is 13 residues.

The CDR3 spells CASWTGRNTEAFF. CDR3 DNA: TGTGCCAGTTGGACAGGGAGGAACACTGAAGCTTTCTTT. The V call is TRBV27, the J call TRBJ1-1; TRBD1 matches 8 bases. The CDR3 runs to 13 residues. Germline CDR1 is MNHEY and CDR2 is SMNVEV (reference sequence). The J segment lost 1 base and the V segment lost 9 bases, leaving 4 bases of the junction unmatched.

The V and J genes are TRBV18 and TRBJ1-1; D not certain. This CDR3 region has 16 residues. Trimming cost V 0 bases and J 0 bases, with 11 bases left between them. From germline, CDR1 is KGHSH and CDR2 LQKENI. The chain's CDR3 is CASSPPNSFMNTEAFF. DNA for the CDR3: TGTGCCAGCTCACCACCGAATAGTTTTATGAACACTGAAGCTTTCTTT.

J is TRBJ1-3 and V is TRBV3-1 (or the pseudogene TRBV3-2), with D possibly TRBD1 on 5 matching bases. The CDR3 spans 18 residues. Germline V lookup: CDR1 LGHDT, CDR2 YNNKEL (reference sequence). Trimming cost V 5 bases and J 0 bases, with 20 bases left between them. The CDR3: CASSNRMTRTNSGNTIYF. CDR3 nucleotide sequence: TGTGCCAGCAGCAATCGAATGACTAGGACAAACTCTGGAAACACCATATATTTT.

This chain joins TRBV20-1 and TRBJ1-1, with D unresolved. Per germline, CDR1 DFQATT and CDR2 SNEGSKA (reference sequence). This CDR3 contains 14 residues. The V end lost 3 bases, the J end lost 2 bases, and 13 bases lay between the germline ends. CDR3 sequence (DNA): TGCAGTGCTAGTGTAATGGGCCCCAACACTGAAGCTTTCTTT. Its translation: CSASVMGPNTEAFF.

This chain uses TRBV4-1 with TRBJ1-5; unclear D gene. The CDR3 is 16 amino acids. Trimming took 4 bases from V and 2 from J, leaving 15 bases between them. CDR1 MGHRA and CDR2 YSYEKL come from the germline V gene. The CDR3 DNA reads TGCGCCAGCAGCCCCGTTGGCGGCGGAGGCAATCAGCCCCAGCATTTT. This codes for CASSPVGGGGNQPQHF.

The chain combines TRBV11-2 with TRBJ1-6; tentative D call: TRBD1 (5 bases). This CDR3 contains 14 residues. The germline CDR1 and CDR2 sequences are SGHAT and FQNNGV. V gave up 3 bases and J gave up 7 bases, with 10 bases separating them. CDR3 DNA sequence: TGTGCCAGCAGCTTCCAGGGTAGGAATTCACCCCTCCACTTT. Protein sequence: CASSFQGRNSPLHF.

The rearrangement links TRBV19 to TRBJ2-1; a weak D match, TRBD2 (6 bases). The germline V gene has CDR1 LNHDA and CDR2 SQIVND (reference sequence). Trimming left V 6 bases short and J 1 base short, with 13 bases between. The CDR3 contains 15 residues. The CDR3 is CASRIAGGSYNEQFF. The CDR3 DNA reads TGTGCCAGTAGGATTGCCGGAGGGTCCTACAATGAGCAGTTCTTC. The whole variable domain, filled in from reference TRBV19 and TRBJ2-1, reads DGGITQSPKYLFRKEGQNVTLSCEQNLNHDAMYWYRQDPGQGLRLIYYSQIVNDFQKGDIAEGYSVSREKKESFPLTVTSAQKNPTAFYLCASRIAGGSYNEQFFGPGTRLTVL.

This chain connects TRBV12-3 or TRBV12-4 to TRBJ1-1, with no clear D. The V and J ends lost 3 bases and 4 bases respectively, with 9 bases between them. The CDR3 has 13 residues. For the CDR3, the DNA is TGTGCCAGCAGTTTGGGCGTTGGCACTGAAGCTTTCTTT. This gives the protein CASSLGVGTEAFF.